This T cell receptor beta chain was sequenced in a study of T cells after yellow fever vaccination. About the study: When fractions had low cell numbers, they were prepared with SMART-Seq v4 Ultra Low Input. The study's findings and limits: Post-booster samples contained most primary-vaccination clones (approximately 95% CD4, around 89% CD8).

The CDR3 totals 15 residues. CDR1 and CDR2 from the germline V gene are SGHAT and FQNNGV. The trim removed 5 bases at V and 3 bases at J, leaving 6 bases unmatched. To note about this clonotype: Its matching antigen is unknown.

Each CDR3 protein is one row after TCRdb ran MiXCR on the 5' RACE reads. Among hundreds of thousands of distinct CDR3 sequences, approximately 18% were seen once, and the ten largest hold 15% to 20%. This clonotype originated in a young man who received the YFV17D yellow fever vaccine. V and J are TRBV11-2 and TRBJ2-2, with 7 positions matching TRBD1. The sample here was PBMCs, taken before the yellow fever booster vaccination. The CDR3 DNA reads TGTGCCAGCAGCCTGACGGGACAGCACACCGGGGAGCTGTTTTTT. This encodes CASSLTGQHTGELFF.